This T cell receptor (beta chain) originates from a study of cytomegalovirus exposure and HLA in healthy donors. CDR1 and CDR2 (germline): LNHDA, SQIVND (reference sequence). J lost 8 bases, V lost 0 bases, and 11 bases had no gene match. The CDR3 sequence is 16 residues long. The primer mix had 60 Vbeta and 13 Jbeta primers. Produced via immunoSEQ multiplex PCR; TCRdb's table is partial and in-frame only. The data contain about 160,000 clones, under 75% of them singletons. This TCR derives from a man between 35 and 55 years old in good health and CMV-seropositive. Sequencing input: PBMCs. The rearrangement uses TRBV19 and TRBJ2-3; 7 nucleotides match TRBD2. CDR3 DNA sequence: TGTGCCAGTAGTATAGATCTATTGGGAGGGGAGGTTACGCAGTATTTT. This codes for CASSIDLLGGEVTQYF.